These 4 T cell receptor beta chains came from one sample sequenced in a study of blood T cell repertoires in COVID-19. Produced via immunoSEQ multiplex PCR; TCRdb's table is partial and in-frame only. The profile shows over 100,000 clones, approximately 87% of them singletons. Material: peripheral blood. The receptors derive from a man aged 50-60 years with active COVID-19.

CDR3 amino acids: CASRQTSGDQETQYF. The CDR3, as DNA: TGTGCCAGCAGGCAGACTAGCGGGGATCAAGAGACCCAGTACTTC. The chain employs TRBV6-5 and TRBJ2-5; 11 bases fit TRBD2. The V and J ends lost 6 bases and 2 bases, in that order; junction bases with no gene match: 5. Germline CDR1 and CDR2: MNHEY and SVGAGI. The CDR3 runs 15 residues.

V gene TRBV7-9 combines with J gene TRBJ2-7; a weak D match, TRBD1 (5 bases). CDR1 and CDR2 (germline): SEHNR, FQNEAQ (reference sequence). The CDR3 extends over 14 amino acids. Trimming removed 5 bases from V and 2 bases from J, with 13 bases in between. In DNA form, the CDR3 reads TGTGCCAGCAGCACCGTCGACAGTGCCTACGAGCAGTACTTC. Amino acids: CASSTVDSAYEQYF.

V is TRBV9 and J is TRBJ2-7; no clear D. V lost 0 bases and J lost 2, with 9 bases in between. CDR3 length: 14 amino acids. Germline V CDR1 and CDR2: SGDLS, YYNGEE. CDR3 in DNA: TGTGCCAGCAGCGTAGGTGGTCTAGCCTACGAGCAGTACTTC. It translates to CASSVGGLAYEQYF.

The CDR3 DNA is TGTGCCAGTTCCAAGGACAGGGGTGGGTCGGATACGCAGTATTTT. Residues: CASSKDRGGSDTQYF. The chain links TRBV19 to TRBJ2-3; the match to TRBD1 covers 9 bases. Trimming took 8 bases from V and 6 from J; bases not matched to a gene: 12. The CDR3 covers 15 residues. Germline V gene lookup returns CDR1 LNHDA and CDR2 SQIVND (reference sequence).